Presented here are 31 T cell receptor beta chains from one specimen sequenced in a study of blood T cell repertoires in COVID-19. Produced via immunoSEQ multiplex PCR; TCRdb's table is partial and in-frame only. The sample records about 25,000 clones, around 86% being singletons. Source material: peripheral blood. Receptors originate from a man between 65 and 79 years old with acute or convalescent COVID-19.

The genes are TRBV6-5 and TRBJ1-2; 7 bases agree with TRBD1. The CDR3 is 13 amino acids. Germline CDR1 reads MNHEY; CDR2 reads SVGAGI. V lost 6 bases to trimming and J lost 7 bases; unmatched junction nucleotides: 8. CDR3 DNA: TGTGCCAGCAGCCGCAATCCAGGGGGTGGCTACACCTTC. It translates to CASSRNPGGGYTF.

This clone was counted a single time. The gene calls are TRBV7-8 and TRBJ1-5, with a tentative D call TRBD1 (6 bases). From germline, CDR1 is SGHVS and CDR2 FQNEAQ. Between the trimmed V and J ends, which lost 5 bases and 2 bases, there was a span of 16 bases. The CDR3 runs to 16 residues. CDR3 in DNA: TGTGCCAGCAGCCCATGGGGGGGGGCCGGCAATCAGCCCCAGCATTTT. Residues: CASSPWGGAGNQPQHF.

This clone occurred a few times. This chain joins TRBV29-1 and TRBJ1-3; 8 bases align to TRBD1. The V gene end was trimmed by 7 bases and the J gene end by 3 bases; junction bases not matched to a gene: 5. The CDR3 covers 13 residues. Germline V lookup: CDR1 SQVTM, CDR2 ANQGSEA. The CDR3, as DNA: TGCAGCGCCCAGGGGGCGCTTGGAAACACCATATATTTT. As protein: CSAQGALGNTIYF.

Points on this clone: Mismatch with germline at one junction end may stem from a read error. The genes are TRBV5-1 and TRBJ1-6; 8 nucleotides align to TRBD1. This CDR3 region has 14 residues. The germline V gene has CDR1 SGHRS and CDR2 YFSETQ. The CDR3 coding sequence is TGCGCCTGCAGCTTGGGCACAGGGGGTTCACCCCTCCACTTT. Translating it yields CACSLGTGGSPLHF. The whole variable domain, filled in from reference TRBV5-1 and TRBJ1-6, reads KAGVTQTPRYLIKTRGQQVTLSCSPISGHRSVSWYQQTPGQGLQFLFEYFSETQRNKGNFPGRFSGRQFSNSRSEMNVSTLELGDSALYLCACSLGTGGSPLHFGNGTRLTVT.

This chain connects TRBV4-2 to TRBJ1-4, with D unclear. The CDR3 loop spans 15 amino acids. The V gene lost 0 bases and the J gene lost 4 bases, with 9 bases spanning the gap. Germline CDR1 and CDR2: LGHNA and YNFKEQ. The CDR3 DNA reads as TGTGCCAGCAGCCAAGATGGGCAGCTTAATGAAAAACTGTTTTTT. As protein: CASSQDGQLNEKLFF.

This rearrangement joins TRBV5-6 to TRBJ1-1; 7 bases are a match to TRBD1. CDR1 and CDR2 from the germline V gene are SGHDT and YYEEEE. V trimming: 4 bases; J trimming: 11 bases; junction bases outside the gene matches: 11. The CDR3 extends over 13 amino acids. CDR3: CASSLRTGQRAFF. The DNA of the CDR3 is TGTGCCAGCAGCCTTCGGACAGGTCAGAGGGCTTTCTTT.

This chain joins TRBV7-8 and TRBJ2-7; D perhaps matches TRBD2 (6 bases). This CDR3 has 13 amino acids. Trimming took 6 bases from V and 4 from J, leaving 13 bases between them. Germline lookup yields CDR1 SGHVS and CDR2 FQNEAQ. The CDR3 DNA follows: TGTGCCAGCAGAGTGGGGGGAGGATACGAGCAGTACTTC. The encoded protein is CASRVGGGYEQYF.

The chain joins TRBV7-6 to TRBJ1-2; tentatively, D is TRBD1 (6 bases). Trimming took 5 bases from V and 4 from J, leaving 14 bases between them. The CDR3 has 14 amino acids. CDR1 and CDR2 from the germline V gene are SGHVS and FNYEAQ. The CDR3 DNA is TGTGCCAGCAGCGATATACAGGGTATCTATGGCTACACCTTC. Translation gives CASSDIQGIYGYTF.

V gene TRBV5-1 combines with J gene TRBJ2-1; 7 bases match TRBD2. The CDR3 length is 14 residues. Per germline, CDR1 SGHRS and CDR2 YFSETQ. V lost 3 bases, J lost 7 bases, and 7 bases stayed unmatched. The CDR3 loop is CASSWAGTMNEQFF. CDR3 DNA sequence: TGCGCCAGCAGCTGGGCTGGGACTATGAATGAGCAGTTCTTC.

The V gene is TRBV7-8, the J gene TRBJ1-4; 9 bases agree with TRBD1. This CDR3 is 14 amino acids long. Germline loops: CDR1 SGHVS, CDR2 FQNEAQ. J gave up 8 bases and V 5 bases, and 6 bases lay outside the gene matches. In nucleotides, the CDR3 is TGTGCCAGCAGCCGAGGACAGGGGAAGGAAAAACTGTTTTTT. It specifies CASSRGQGKEKLFF. The full variable domain, with the rest looked up from reference TRBV7-8 and TRBJ1-4, is GAGVSQSPRYKVAKRGQDVALRCDPISGHVSLFWYQQALGQGPEFLTYFQNEAQLDKSGLPSDRFFAERPEGSVSTLKIQRTQQEDSAVYLCASSRGQGKEKLFFGSGTQLSVL.

This chain links TRBV2 with TRBJ2-5, with 12 bases identical to TRBD2. Germline V lookup: CDR1 SNHLY, CDR2 FYNNEI. This CDR3 is 15 amino acids long. V was pared by 6 bases and J by 1 base, with 3 bases of the junction left unmatched. The CDR3 DNA sequence: TGTGCCAGCAGCTGGACTAGCGGGGCCCAAGAGACCCAGTACTTC. Protein product: CASSWTSGAQETQYF.

The chain is built from TRBV10-2 and TRBJ2-2; 7 bases fit TRBD1. Germline loops: CDR1 WSHSY, CDR2 SAAADI. J was trimmed by 7 bases and V by 6 bases; bases with no gene match: 5. This CDR3 has 13 residues. CDR3 residues: CASRRGQVGELFF. The CDR3 DNA reads TGCGCCAGCAGAAGGGGGCAGGTCGGGGAGCTGTTTTTT.

This clone occurred once. The rearrangement uses TRBV12-5 and TRBJ2-5; unclear D gene. V gave up 3 bases and J gave up 1 base, with 12 bases separating them. This CDR3 is 15 amino acids long. Germline assignment: CDR1 LGHNT and CDR2 FRNRAP. This chain's CDR3 is CASGLVTKSQETQYF. The CDR3, as DNA: TGTGCTAGTGGTTTAGTCACTAAGTCCCAAGAGACCCAGTACTTC.

The chain links TRBV7-2 to TRBJ1-3; D gene unclear. Looked up from germline, CDR1 is SGHTA and CDR2 is FQGNSA. V was trimmed by 1 base and J by 0 bases, leaving 7 bases between them. The CDR3 covers 15 residues. The CDR3 nucleotides read TGTGCCAGCAGCTTAGGCGGGGACTCTGGAAACACCATATATTTT. Protein: CASSLGGDSGNTIYF.

The chain carries TRBV14 and TRBJ1-2; the D gene is possibly TRBD1 (6 bases). The CDR3 extends over 12 amino acids. Per germline, CDR1 SGHDN and CDR2 FVKESK. Trimming removed 4 bases at V and 4 bases at J, with 7 bases between. Here the CDR3 reads CASSPGAYGYTF. The CDR3 region has the DNA TGTGCCAGCAGCCCAGGGGCCTATGGCTACACCTTC.

This rearrangement joins TRBV5-6 to TRBJ1-4, with a possible D match to TRBD1 (6 bases). V lost 4 bases and J lost 8, with 18 bases in between. Germline V gene sequence: CDR1 SGHDT, CDR2 YYEEEE. CDR3 length: 15 amino acids. CDR3 sequence reads: CASSPKGGGLEKLFF. CDR3 sequence (DNA): TGTGCCAGCAGCCCGAAGGGCGGGGGCTTAGAAAAACTGTTTTTT. The entire variable domain, with the rest obtained from reference TRBV5-6 and TRBJ1-4, is as follows: DAGVTQSPTHLIKTRGQQVTLRCSPKSGHDTVSWYQQALGQGPQFIFQYYEEEERQRGNFPDRFSGHQFPNYSSELNVNALLLGDSALYLCASSPKGGGLEKLFFGSGTQLSVL.

The rearrangement links TRBV27 to TRBJ2-4; 8 positions agree with TRBD2. CDR1 and CDR2 (germline): MNHEY, SMNVEV (reference sequence). The length of the CDR3 is 15 residues. Trimming removed 3 bases from V and 0 bases from J; junction bases left unmatched: 1. CDR3: CASSFLAGAKNIQYF. The CDR3 bases are TGTGCCAGCAGTTTCCTAGCGGGAGCCAAAAACATTCAGTACTTC.

This clone has more than one count but fewer than ten. J is TRBJ1-2 and V is TRBV9; no definite D call. The CDR3 totals 15 residues. Per the germline V gene, CDR1 is SGDLS and CDR2 is YYNGEE. The V and J ends lost 0 bases and 8 bases respectively, with 17 bases between them. The CDR3 reads CASSVDGRLIKGYTF. The CDR3 DNA is TGTGCCAGCAGCGTAGACGGTCGCCTTATCAAGGGCTACACCTTC.

This clone has a single count. V usage is TRBV30 and J usage is TRBJ2-3; a weak D match, TRBD1 (5 bases). Germline loops: CDR1 GTSNPN, CDR2 SVGIG (reference sequence). With 4 bases removed from V and 2 bases from J, the gap between germline ends came to 16 bases. There are 15 residues in the CDR3. CDR3: CAWTGPGTLTDTQYF. The CDR3 bases are TGTGCCTGGACAGGGCCCGGCACCCTCACAGATACGCAGTATTTT.

CDR3 DNA sequence: TGTGCCAGCAGTTTCCCCACACCGGGGGGCCAAGAGACCCAGTACTTC. Translation: CASSFPTPGGQETQYF. The chain has TRBV6-2 or TRBV6-3 and TRBJ2-5, with 7 nucleotides matching TRBD2. The CDR3 is 16 amino acids. The J segment lost 1 base and the V segment lost 4 bases, leaving 9 bases of the junction unmatched. Looked up from germline, CDR1 is MNHEY and CDR2 is SVGEGT.

This clone appeared once. This chain connects TRBV7-2 to TRBJ1-6; the D is unclear. The length of the CDR3 is 13 residues. Deletions cut 5 bases from V and 11 bases from J, with 13 bases between. Germline CDR1 and CDR2: SGHTA and FQGNSA. In DNA, the CDR3 is TGTGCCAGCAGCAACGGGTTTCGGGCACCCCTCCACTTT. Its protein is CASSNGFRAPLHF.

As for this clone: At one of its ends the junction is not consistent with the germline gene, which may arise from a read error. The chain is built from TRBV6-1 and TRBJ2-7, with a possible D match to TRBD2 (6 bases). This CDR3 has 13 amino acids. Per the germline V gene, CDR1 is MNHNS and CDR2 is SASEGT. The CDR3 loop is CANSETRGFEQYF. The CDR3, as DNA: TGTGCCAACAGTGAGACTAGAGGTTTCGAGCAGTACTTC.

The chain uses TRBV5-1 and TRBJ1-6, with D perhaps matching TRBD1 (6 bases). The CDR3 consists of 15 residues. The germline CDR1 and CDR2 sequences are SGHRS and YFSETQ. V was pared by 0 bases and J by 8 bases, with 12 bases between. The CDR3 DNA follows: TGCGCCAGCAGCTTGGGGACAGAGTTGCATTCACCCCTCCACTTT. It encodes CASSLGTELHSPLHF.

The chain combines TRBV3-1 (or the pseudogene TRBV3-2) with TRBJ1-1; the D is unclear. Germline V gene lookup returns CDR1 LGHDT and CDR2 YNNKEL (reference sequence). This CDR3 has 15 amino acids. V was trimmed by 1 base and J by 0 bases, leaving 9 bases between them. As DNA, the CDR3 is TGTGCCAGCAGCCAAGGCCCGGGGATGAACACTGAAGCTTTCTTT. Its translation: CASSQGPGMNTEAFF.

This sequence joins TRBV7-9 and TRBJ2-7; TRBD2 might be the D (6 bases). The V end was cut by 0 bases, the J end by 2 bases, with 8 bases between. This CDR3 spans 14 amino acids. Germline V lookup: CDR1 SEHNR, CDR2 FQNEAQ (reference sequence). CDR3 amino acids: CASSLAEGTYEQYF. The CDR3 DNA sequence: TGTGCCAGCAGCTTAGCGGAGGGGACCTACGAGCAGTACTTC.

This chain joins TRBV11-2 and TRBJ1-1; D is possibly TRBD1 (5 bases). Germline loops: CDR1 SGHAT, CDR2 FQNNGV. V lost 3 bases and J lost 1, with 12 bases in between. This CDR3 contains 15 residues. This CDR3 is CASSFPGTRNTEAFF. In nucleotides, the CDR3 is TGTGCCAGCAGCTTTCCTGGGACTCGGAACACTGAAGCTTTCTTT.

V gene TRBV7-2 combines with J gene TRBJ1-3; D is ambiguous. The CDR3 is 15 residues long. The V gene's germline CDR1 is SGHTA and CDR2 FQGNSA. V lost 3 bases and J 0 bases, leaving 9 bases between the germline ends. This chain's CDR3 is CASSFQVSSGNTIYF. The CDR3 nucleotides read TGTGCCAGCAGCTTCCAGGTCAGCTCTGGAAACACCATATATTTT.

The chain joins TRBV20-1 to TRBJ1-2; maybe TRBD1 (5 bases). V was shortened by 3 bases and J by 4 bases, with 15 bases between the two germline ends. Germline lookup yields CDR1 DFQATT and CDR2 SNEGSKA (reference sequence). This CDR3 has 14 residues. The CDR3: CSASSRQGSYGYTF. CDR3 DNA sequence: TGCAGTGCTAGTTCTCGGCAGGGCAGCTATGGCTACACCTTC.

For this clone: The same CDR3 can be traced to other DNA sequences in this sample. The rearrangement links TRBV7-9 to TRBJ1-2, with D unresolved. Trimming cost V 1 base and J 4 bases, with 4 bases left between them. CDR1 SEHNR and CDR2 FQNEAQ come from the germline V gene (reference sequence). This CDR3 has 12 residues. CDR3 sequence reads: CASSLDSYGYTF. The CDR3 bases are TGTGCCAGCAGCTTAGACAGCTATGGCTACACCTTC.

In this sample, this clone turned up once. The V and J genes are TRBV29-1 and TRBJ1-1; the match to TRBD1 covers 7 bases. V dropped 3 bases and J dropped 5; count of bases not matched to a gene: 6. The CDR3 covers 13 residues. Germline CDR1 and CDR2: SQVTM and ANQGSEA. This chain's CDR3 is CSVDQGVNTEAFF. CDR3 nucleotide sequence: TGCAGCGTTGATCAGGGGGTAAATACTGAAGCTTTCTTT.

V is TRBV19 and J is TRBJ2-7; 11 bases align to TRBD2. This CDR3 spans 15 amino acids. The V and J ends lost 6 bases and 7 bases, in that order; junction bases with no gene match: 11. CDR1 is LNHDA and CDR2 is SQIVND in the germline V gene (reference sequence). This CDR3 reads CASRPRLAGREEQYF. The CDR3 bases are TGTGCCAGTAGACCTAGACTAGCGGGAAGGGAAGAGCAGTACTTC.